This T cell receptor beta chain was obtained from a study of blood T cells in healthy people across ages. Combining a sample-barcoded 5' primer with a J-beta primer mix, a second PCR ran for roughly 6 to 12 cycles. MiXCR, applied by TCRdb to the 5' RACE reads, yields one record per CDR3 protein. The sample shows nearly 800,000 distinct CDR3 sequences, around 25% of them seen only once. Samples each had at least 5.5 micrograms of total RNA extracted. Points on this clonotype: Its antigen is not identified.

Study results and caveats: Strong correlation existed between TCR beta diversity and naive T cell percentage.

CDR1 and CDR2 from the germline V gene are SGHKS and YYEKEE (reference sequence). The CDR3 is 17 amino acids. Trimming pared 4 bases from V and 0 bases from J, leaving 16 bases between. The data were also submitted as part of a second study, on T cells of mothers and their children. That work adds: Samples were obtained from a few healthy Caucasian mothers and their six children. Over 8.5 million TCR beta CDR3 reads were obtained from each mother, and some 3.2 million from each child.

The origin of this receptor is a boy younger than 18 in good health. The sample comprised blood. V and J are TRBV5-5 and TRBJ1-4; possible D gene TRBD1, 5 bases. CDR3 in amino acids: CASSGAGPRATNEKLFF. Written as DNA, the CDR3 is TGTGCCAGCAGCGGGGCGGGCCCCAGGGCAACTAATGAAAAACTGTTTTTT.